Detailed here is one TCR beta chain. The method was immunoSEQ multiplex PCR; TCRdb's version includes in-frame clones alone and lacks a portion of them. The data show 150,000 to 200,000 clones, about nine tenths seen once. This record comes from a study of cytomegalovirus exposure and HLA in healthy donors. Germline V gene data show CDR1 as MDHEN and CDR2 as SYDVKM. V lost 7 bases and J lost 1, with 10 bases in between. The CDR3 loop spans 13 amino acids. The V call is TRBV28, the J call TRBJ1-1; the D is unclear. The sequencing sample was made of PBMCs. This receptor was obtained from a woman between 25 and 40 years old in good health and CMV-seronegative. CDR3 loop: CASILSGNTEAFF. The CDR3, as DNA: TGTGCCAGCATCCTTTCCGGGAACACTGAAGCTTTCTTT.